This T cell receptor (beta chain) was obtained from a study of metastatic and nonmetastatic thyroid tumors. All patients reached thyroid surgery having received no treatment beforehand. TCRdb reanalyzed the PCR reads with MiXCR. The sample lists 50,000 or so clones, under 20% occurring once. On this clone: The germline gene is not matched at one end of the junction; a read error may be the cause.

The CDR3 loop spans 17 amino acids. Per germline, CDR1 SGHTA and CDR2 FQGTGA. The sequence came from a female donor with papillary thyroid cancer or a benign thyroid nodule (not recorded which). Some clones in this sample may be carry-over from other donors' samples. Sequenced sample: blood. The chain has TRBV7-3 and TRBJ2-6, with D possibly being TRBD2 (6 bases). Written as DNA, the CDR3 is TGTGCCAGCACCCCGGGGTGGGACTTCTCTGGGGACAACGTCCTGACTTTC. Translated, it gives CASTPGWDFSGDNVLTF.